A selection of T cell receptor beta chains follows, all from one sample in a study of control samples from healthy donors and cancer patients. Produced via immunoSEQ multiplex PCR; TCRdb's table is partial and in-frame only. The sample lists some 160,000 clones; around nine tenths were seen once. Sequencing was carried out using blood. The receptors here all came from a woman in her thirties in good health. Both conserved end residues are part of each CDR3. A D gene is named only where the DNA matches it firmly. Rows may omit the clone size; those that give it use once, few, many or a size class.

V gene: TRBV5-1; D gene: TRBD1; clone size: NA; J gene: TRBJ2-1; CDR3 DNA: TGCGCCAGCAGCTTGGCCGTAGGGGGCAAGGACAATGAGCAGTTCTTC; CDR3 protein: CASSLAVGGKDNEQFF
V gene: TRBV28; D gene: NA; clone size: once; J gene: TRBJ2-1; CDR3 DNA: TGTGCCAGCAGTCCCTGGGAGATCCGGGACCCCTCCTACAATGAGCAGTTCTTC; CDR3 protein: CASSPWEIRDPSYNEQFF
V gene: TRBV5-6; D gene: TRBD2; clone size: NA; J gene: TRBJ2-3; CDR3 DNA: TGTGCCAGCAGCCTAAGACTAGCGGGAGGTTCAGATACGCAGTATTTT; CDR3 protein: CASSLRLAGGSDTQYF
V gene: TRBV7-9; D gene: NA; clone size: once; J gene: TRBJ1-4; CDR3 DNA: TGTGCCAGCAGCAAGGCAGGGGTTGGCGAAAAACTGTTTTTT; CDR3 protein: CASSKAGVGEKLFF
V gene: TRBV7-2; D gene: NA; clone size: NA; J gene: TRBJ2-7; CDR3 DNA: TGTGCCAGCAGCTTTTCCTCGGGGTCCTACTACGAGCAGTACTTC; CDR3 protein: CASSFSSGSYYEQYF
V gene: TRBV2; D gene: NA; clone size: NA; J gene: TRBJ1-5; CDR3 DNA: TGTGCCAGCAGTGAAGCGCCTCAGCCCCAGCATTTT; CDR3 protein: CASSEAPQPQHF
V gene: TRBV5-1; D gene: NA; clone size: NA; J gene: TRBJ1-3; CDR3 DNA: TGCGCCAGCAGCTTGGCCTCTTGGGAGAACACCATATATTTT; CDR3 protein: CASSLASWENTIYF
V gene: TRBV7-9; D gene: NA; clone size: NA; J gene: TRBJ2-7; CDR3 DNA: TGTGCCAGCAGCTTAGCCCTAGTGGGTGGGGAGGAGCAGTACTTC; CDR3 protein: CASSLALVGGEEQYF
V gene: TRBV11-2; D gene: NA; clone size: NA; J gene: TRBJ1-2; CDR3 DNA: TGTGCCAGCAGCCTCTACAGGGACGGCTACACCTTC; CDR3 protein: CASSLYRDGYTF
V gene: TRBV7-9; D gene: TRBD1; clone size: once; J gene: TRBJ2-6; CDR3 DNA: TGTGCCAGCAGCTTAGGGCAGGGGGCTGGAGGGGCCAACGTCCTGACTTTC; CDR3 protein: CASSLGQGAGGANVLTF
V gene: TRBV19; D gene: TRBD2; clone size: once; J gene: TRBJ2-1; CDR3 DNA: TGTGCCAGTAGTATAGGAACGGGACTAGAGAATGAGCAGTTCTTC; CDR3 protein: CASSIGTGLENEQFF
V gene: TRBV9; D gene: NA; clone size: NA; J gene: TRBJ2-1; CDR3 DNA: TGTGCCAGCAGCACGCCCCCCGGGGCGAATGAGCAGTTCTTC; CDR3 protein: CASSTPPGANEQFF
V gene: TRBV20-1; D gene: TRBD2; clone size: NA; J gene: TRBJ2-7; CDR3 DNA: TGCAGTGCTAGTCAGCGGGAGTACGAGCAGTACTTC; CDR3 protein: CSASQREYEQYF
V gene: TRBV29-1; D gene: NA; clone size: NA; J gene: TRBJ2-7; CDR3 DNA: TGCAGCGTATGGGAAGAGGGCTACGAGCAGTACTTC; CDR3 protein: CSVWEEGYEQYF
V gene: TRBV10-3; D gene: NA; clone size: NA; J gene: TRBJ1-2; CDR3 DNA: TGTGCCATCGCCGAGGCGGGCTATGGCTACACCTTC; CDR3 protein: CAIAEAGYGYTF
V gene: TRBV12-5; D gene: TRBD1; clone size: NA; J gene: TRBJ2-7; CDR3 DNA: TGTGCTAGTGGTTTGGTGCTGACAGGGAACTACGAGCAGTACTTC; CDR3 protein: CASGLVLTGNYEQYF
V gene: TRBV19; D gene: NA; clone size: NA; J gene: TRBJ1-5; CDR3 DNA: TGTGCCAGTAGTACCGGCGGGACACCACTGGGGCCCCAGCATTTT; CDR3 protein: CASSTGGTPLGPQHF
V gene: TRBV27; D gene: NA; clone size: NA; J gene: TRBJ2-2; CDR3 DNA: TGTGCCAGCAGGTCGAACACCGGGGAGCTGTTTTTT; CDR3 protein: CASRSNTGELFF
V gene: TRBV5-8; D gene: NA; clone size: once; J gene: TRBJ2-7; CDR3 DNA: TGTGCCAGCAGCTTGGGACACTCCTACGAGCAGTACTTC; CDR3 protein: CASSLGHSYEQYF
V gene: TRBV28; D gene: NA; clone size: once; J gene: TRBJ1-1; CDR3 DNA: TGTGCCAGCAGTTTAAGGCAGGGGCTGAACACTGAAGCTTTCTTT; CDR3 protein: CASSLRQGLNTEAFF
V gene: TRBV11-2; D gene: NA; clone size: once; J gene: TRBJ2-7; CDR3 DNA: TGTGCCAGCAGCTTAGTCGGGCCCATCGCGGGCGAGCAGTACTTC; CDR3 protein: CASSLVGPIAGEQYF
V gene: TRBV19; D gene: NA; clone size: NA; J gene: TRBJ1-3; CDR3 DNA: TGTGCCAGTATCCGAGCGGATACCTGGAGAAACACCATATATTTT; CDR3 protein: CASIRADTWRNTIYF
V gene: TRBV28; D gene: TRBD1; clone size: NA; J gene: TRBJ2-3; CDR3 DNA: TGTGCCAGCAGCCAGGACAGGGGGGGATCAGATACGCAGTATTTT; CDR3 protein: CASSQDRGGSDTQYF
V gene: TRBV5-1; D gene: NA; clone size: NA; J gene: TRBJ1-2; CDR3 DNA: TGCGCCAGCAACTCGGGGCAGAACTATGGCTACACCTTC; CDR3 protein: CASNSGQNYGYTF
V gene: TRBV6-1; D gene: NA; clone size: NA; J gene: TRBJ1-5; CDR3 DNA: TGTGCCAGCAGTGAAGCTTGGGGCCAGGGGCAGCCCCAGCATTTT; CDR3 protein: CASSEAWGQGQPQHF
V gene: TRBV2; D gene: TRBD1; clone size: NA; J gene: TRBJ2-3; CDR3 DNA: TGTGCCAGCAGGGGGACAGGGAGAGATACGCAGTATTTT; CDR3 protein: CASRGTGRDTQYF
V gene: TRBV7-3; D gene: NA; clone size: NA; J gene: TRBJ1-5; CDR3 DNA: TGTGCCAGCAGCCCCTCCCCCAATCAGCCCCAGCATTTT; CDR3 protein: CASSPSPNQPQHF
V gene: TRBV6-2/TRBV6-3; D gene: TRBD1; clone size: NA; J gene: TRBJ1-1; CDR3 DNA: TGTGCCAGCAGTATCGACAGGGTTCAGAGGGAAGCTTTCTTT; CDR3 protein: CASSIDRVQREAFF
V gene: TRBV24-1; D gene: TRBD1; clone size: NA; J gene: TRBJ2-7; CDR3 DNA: TGTGCCACCAGTGACCCGGACAGGGGTTACGAGCAGTACTTC; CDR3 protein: CATSDPDRGYEQYF
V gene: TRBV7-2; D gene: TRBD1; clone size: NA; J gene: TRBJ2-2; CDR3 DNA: TGTGCCAGCAGCTTTGACAGGGGGAACACCGGGGAGCTGTTTTTT; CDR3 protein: CASSFDRGNTGELFF
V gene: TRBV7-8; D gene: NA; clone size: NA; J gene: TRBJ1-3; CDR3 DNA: TGTGCCAGCAGCCCCCAGCCTTTTTTGGCCTCTGGAAACACCATATATTTT; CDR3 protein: CASSPQPFLASGNTIYF
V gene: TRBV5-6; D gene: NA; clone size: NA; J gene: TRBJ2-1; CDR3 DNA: TGTGCCAGCAGCTTGTGGTACCGGGGCGATGAGCAGTTCTTC; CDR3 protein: CASSLWYRGDEQFF
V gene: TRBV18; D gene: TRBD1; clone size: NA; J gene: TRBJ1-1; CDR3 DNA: TGTGCCAGCTCACCGGGACAGGGGATGCCGGTCACTGAAGCTTTCTTT; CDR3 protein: CASSPGQGMPVTEAFF
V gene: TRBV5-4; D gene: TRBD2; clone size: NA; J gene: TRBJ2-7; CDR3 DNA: TGTGCCAGCAGCTCCCTAGCGGGGGGGTCCTACGAGCAGTACTTC; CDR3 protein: CASSSLAGGSYEQYF
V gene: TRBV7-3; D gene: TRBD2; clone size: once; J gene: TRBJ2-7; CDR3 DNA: TGTGCCAGCAGCTCCCCTGCGGGGGGCTCCTACGAGCAGTACTTC; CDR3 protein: CASSSPAGGSYEQYF
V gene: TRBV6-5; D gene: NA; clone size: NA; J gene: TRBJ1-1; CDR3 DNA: TGTGCCAGCAGTTACTCGCTTCTACGGGACGAAGCTTTCTTT; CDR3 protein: CASSYSLLRDEAFF
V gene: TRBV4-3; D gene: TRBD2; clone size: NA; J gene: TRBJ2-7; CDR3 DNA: TGCGCCAGCAGCCAAGTGTGGGGACTAGCGGGAGTCGAGCAGTACTTC; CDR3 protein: CASSQVWGLAGVEQYF
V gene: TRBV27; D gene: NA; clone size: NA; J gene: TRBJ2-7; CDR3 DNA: TGTGCCAGCAGTTTAGAGGGAAGAACCAACTACGAGCAGTACTTC; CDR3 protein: CASSLEGRTNYEQYF
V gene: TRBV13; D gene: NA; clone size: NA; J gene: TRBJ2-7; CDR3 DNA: TGTGCCAGCAGCCTCCTAGGTAGGAGCTCCTACGAGCAGTACTTC; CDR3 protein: CASSLLGRSSYEQYF
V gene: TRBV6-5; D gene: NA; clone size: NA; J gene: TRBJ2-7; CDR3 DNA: TGTGCCAGCACCCGAAACGTTGACGGCTACGAGCAGTACTTC; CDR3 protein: CASTRNVDGYEQYF
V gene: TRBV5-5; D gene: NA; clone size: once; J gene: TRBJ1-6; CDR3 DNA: TGTGCCAGCAGCTCTGGACGGAATAATTCACCCCTCCACTTT; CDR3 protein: CASSSGRNNSPLHF
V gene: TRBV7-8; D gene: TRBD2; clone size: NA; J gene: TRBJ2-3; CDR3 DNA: TGTGCCAGCAGCTTAGTAGGCGGGAGTGGGTCAGATACGCAGTATTTT; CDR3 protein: CASSLVGGSGSDTQYF
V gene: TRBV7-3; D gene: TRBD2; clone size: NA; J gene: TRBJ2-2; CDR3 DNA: TGTGCCAGCAGCTTAATAGCTAGCGGGAGGGAGAACACCGGGGAGCTGTTTTTT; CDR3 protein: CASSLIASGRENTGELFF
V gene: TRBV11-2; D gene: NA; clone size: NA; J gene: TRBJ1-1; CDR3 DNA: TGTGCCAGCAGCCCGCGACGGAACACTGAAGCTTTCTTT; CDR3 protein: CASSPRRNTEAFF
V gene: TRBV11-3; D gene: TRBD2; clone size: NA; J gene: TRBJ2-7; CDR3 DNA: TGTGCCAGCAGCCCCGCCGGGACTAGCCACGAGCAGTACTTC; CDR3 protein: CASSPAGTSHEQYF
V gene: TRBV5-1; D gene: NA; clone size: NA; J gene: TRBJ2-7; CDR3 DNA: TGCGCCAGCAGCTCACTGGGGGGCTTCTCCTACGAGCAGTACTTC; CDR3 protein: CASSSLGGFSYEQYF
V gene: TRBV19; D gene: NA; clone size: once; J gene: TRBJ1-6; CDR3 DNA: TGTGCCAGTAGCGATGTCGCCCGGGGAAATTCACCCCTCCACTTT; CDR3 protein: CASSDVARGNSPLHF